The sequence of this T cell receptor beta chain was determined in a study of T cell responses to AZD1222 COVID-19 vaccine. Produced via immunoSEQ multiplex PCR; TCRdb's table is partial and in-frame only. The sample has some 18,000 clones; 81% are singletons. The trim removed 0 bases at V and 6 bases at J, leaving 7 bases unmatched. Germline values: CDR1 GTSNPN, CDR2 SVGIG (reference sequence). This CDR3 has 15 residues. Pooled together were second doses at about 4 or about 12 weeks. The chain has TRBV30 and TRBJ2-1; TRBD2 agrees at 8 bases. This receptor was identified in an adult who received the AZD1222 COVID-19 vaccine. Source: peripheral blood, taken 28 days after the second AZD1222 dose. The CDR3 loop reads CAWSVRGLGSNEQFF. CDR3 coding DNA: TGTGCCTGGAGTGTAAGGGGACTAGGAAGCAATGAGCAGTTCTTC.